These 10 T cell receptor beta chains came from one sample sequenced in a study of glioma-infiltrating T cells. The iRepertoire nested amplicon-rescue multiplex PCR amplified TCR alpha and beta CDR3s from RNA. TCRdb analysed the multiplex PCR reads with MiXCR anew, one entry per CDR3 protein. The sample holds about 380,000 distinct CDR3 sequences, 41% seen once. The sequencing sample was made of glioma tissue, nonneoplastic brain tissue, or PBMCs (not recorded which). The receptors stem from a human donor with low-grade glioma or glioblastoma, undergoing nonglioma brain surgery, or in good health (not recorded which).

This clonotype came up a few times. V is TRBV29-1 and J is TRBJ1-2; D remains unclear. The V end lost 4 bases, the J end lost 7 bases, and 1 base lay between the germline ends. The V gene's germline CDR1 is SQVTM and CDR2 ANQGSEA. This CDR3 contains 8 residues. The CDR3 loop reads CSVGGYTF. The CDR3 DNA reads as TGCAGCGTTGGTGGCTACACCTTC.

In nucleotides, the CDR3 is TGCAGTGCGCCTAATCCAGGGGGCAAAACAGATACGCAGTATTTT. It translates to CSAPNPGGKTDTQYF. This chain links TRBV20-1 with TRBJ2-3; 8 bases are a match to TRBD1. V lost 6 bases, J lost 3 bases, and 11 bases stayed unmatched. The CDR3 has 15 amino acids. From germline, CDR1 is DFQATT and CDR2 SNEGSKA (reference sequence).

At least ten counts were recorded for this clonotype. The gene calls are TRBV28 and TRBJ1-1; no definite D call. The ends were cut back, 10 bases at V and 1 base at J, with 7 bases in the middle. The CDR3 is 11 residues long. CDR1 MDHEN and CDR2 SYDVKM come from the germline V gene. In DNA, the CDR3 is TGTGCCATTACCGAGAACACTGAAGCTTTCTTT. Its translation is CAITENTEAFF.

About this clonotype itself: This may be a read error: a much more frequent sequence differs by one nucleotide. This CDR3 reads CATSGANVLTF. Written as DNA, the CDR3 is TGTGCGACCTCTGGGGCCAACGTCCTGACTTTC. This chain uses TRBV6-5 with TRBJ2-6; no clear D. CDR1 and CDR2 from the germline V gene are MNHEY and SVGAGI. This CDR3 is 11 amino acids long.

This clonotype was counted between two and nine times. The chain employs TRBV10-3 and TRBJ2-3; 7 positions agree with TRBD1. The CDR3 spans 16 residues. CDR1 is ENHRY and CDR2 is SYGVKD in the germline V gene. Losses at the gene ends were 1 base for V and 2 bases for J; bases not matched to a gene: 6. The CDR3 spells CAISELMTGTTDTQYF. The CDR3 coding sequence is TGTGCCATCAGTGAGTTGATGACAGGGACCACAGATACGCAGTATTTT.

The chain links TRBV28 to TRBJ2-2; weak D call: TRBD2 (6 bases). The CDR3 covers 24 residues. Germline CDR1 is MDHEN and CDR2 is SYDVKM. Trimming stripped 3 bases from V and 2 bases from J, with 37 bases between. The CDR3 DNA is TGTGCCAGCAGTTTGGCCTTCGATTCATTTGGGGGTAGGCAACTAGCCGACAACACCGGGGAGCTGTTTTTT. Translated, it gives CASSLAFDSFGGRQLADNTGELFF.

This clonotype is a singleton in its sample. The J gene is TRBJ2-7, the V gene TRBV28, with D perhaps matching TRBD1 or TRBD2 (5 bases each). Germline V gene data show CDR1 as MDHEN and CDR2 as SYDVKM. The CDR3 sequence is 14 residues long. The V end lost 11 bases, the J end lost 2 bases, and 19 bases lay between the germline ends. The CDR3 is CAHREGPSAYEQYF. The CDR3 DNA is TGTGCCCACAGAGAGGGGCCCTCCGCCTACGAGCAGTACTTC. The full variable domain, rest sourced from reference TRBV28 and TRBJ2-7, is DVKVTQSSRYLVKRTGEKVFLECVQDMDHENMFWYRQDPGLGLRLIYFSYDVKMKEKGDIPEGYSVSREKKERFSLILESASTNQTSMYLCAHREGPSAYEQYFGPGTRLTVT.

The chain couples TRBV4-1 to TRBJ2-7; D remains unclear. V was shortened by 0 bases and J by 2 bases, with 14 bases between the two germline ends. CDR1 is MGHRA, CDR2 YSYEKL, per germline. This CDR3 has 16 residues. DNA for the CDR3: TGCGCCAGCAGCCAAGACTTCGGGCGGAGACCCTACGAGCAGTACTTC. This translates into CASSQDFGRRPYEQYF.

This clonotype has a single count. Just one base apart from a much larger clone, this may be a read error. This chain connects TRBV27 to TRBJ1-6; no clear D gene. In germline, CDR1 is MNHEY, CDR2 SMNVEV (reference sequence). The CDR3 is 13 residues long. DNA for the CDR3: TGTGCCAGAAGTTTATATCGGGTCGGGACCCTCCACTTT. Amino acid sequence: CARSLYRVGTLHF.

This clonotype appeared many times. V usage is TRBV4-3 and J usage is TRBJ1-1; no clear D. This CDR3 comprises 14 residues. In germline, CDR1 is LGHNA, CDR2 YSLEER. V dropped 4 bases and J dropped 3 bases, with 12 bases sitting between them. The CDR3 protein is CASSLLRRDTEAFF. The CDR3 DNA is TGCGCCAGCAGCCTCCTTCGACGGGACACTGAAGCTTTCTTT.